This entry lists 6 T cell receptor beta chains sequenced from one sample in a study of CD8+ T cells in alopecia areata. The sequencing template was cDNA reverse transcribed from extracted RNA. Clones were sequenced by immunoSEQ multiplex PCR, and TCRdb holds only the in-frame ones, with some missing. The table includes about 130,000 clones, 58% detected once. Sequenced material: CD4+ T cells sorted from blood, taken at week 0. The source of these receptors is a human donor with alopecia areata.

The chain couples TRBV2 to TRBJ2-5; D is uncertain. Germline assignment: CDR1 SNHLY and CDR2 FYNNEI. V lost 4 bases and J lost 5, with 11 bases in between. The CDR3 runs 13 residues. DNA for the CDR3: TGTGCCAGCAGTGTACCAGCGTGGGAGACCCAGTACTTC. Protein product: CASSVPAWETQYF.

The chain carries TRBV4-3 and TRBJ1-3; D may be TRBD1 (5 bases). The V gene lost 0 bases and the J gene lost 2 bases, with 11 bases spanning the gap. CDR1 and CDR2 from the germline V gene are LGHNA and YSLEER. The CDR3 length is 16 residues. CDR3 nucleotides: TGCGCCAGCAGCCAAGACTTTGACAGCGCTGGAAACACCATATATTTT. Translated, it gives CASSQDFDSAGNTIYF.

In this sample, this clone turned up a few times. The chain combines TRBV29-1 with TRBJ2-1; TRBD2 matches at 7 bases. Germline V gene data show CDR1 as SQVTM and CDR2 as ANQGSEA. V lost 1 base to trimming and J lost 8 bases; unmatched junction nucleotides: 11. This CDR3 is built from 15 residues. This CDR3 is CSVEAGGGGIHEQFF. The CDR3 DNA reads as TGCAGCGTTGAAGCCGGAGGCGGGGGTATACATGAGCAGTTCTTC.

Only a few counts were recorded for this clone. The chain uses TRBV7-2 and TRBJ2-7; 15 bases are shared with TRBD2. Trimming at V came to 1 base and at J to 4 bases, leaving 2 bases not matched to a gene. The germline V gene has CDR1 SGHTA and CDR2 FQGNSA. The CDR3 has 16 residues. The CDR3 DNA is TGTGCCAGCAGCTTAGTGGGGACTAGCGGGGGGTACGAGCAGTACTTC. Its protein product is CASSLVGTSGGYEQYF.

As DNA, the CDR3 is TGTGCCAGCAGTGAAGAGGGGACAGGGTACGGAAACACCATATATTTT. This codes for CASSEEGTGYGNTIYF. V is TRBV6-1 and J is TRBJ1-3, with 9 bases identical to TRBD1. CDR3 size: 16 residues. In germline, CDR1 is MNHNS, CDR2 SASEGT. V lost 1 base and J lost 4; bases outside the gene matches: 5.

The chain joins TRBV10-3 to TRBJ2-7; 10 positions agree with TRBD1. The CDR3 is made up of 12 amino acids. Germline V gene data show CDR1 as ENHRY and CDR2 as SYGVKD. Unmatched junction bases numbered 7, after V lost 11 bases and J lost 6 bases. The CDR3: CAAGTGDAEQYF. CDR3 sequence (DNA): TGTGCCGCAGGGACAGGGGATGCCGAGCAGTACTTC.